This entry describes one T cell receptor (beta chain). The split of CD4+ cells yielded CD45RA+ naive and CD45RA-negative memory subsets. Source study methods: Sequence data from immunoSEQ were junction-only and lacked quality scores; consequently, filtering differed. Profiled with immunoSEQ multiplex PCR; TCRdb holds only in-frame clones, not every one. Clone size and V and J calls were adopted from that table, with D and trimming inferred from the DNA. The sample has a few million clones, roughly nine tenths seen once; the top ten hold around 0.15%. This specimen comes from a study of shared clonotypes between healthy human individuals. Trimming removed 5 bases from V and 6 bases from J, with 16 bases in between. The germline V gene has CDR1 MNHEY and CDR2 SVGAGI. The CDR3 runs 14 residues.

This clonotype originated in a young man in good health. The sequencing input was naive CD4+ T cells sorted from blood. The subset denotes: CD45RA+ positively selected. The chain links TRBV6-5 to TRBJ1-1; TRBD1 is a possible D gene (5 bases). In nucleotides, the CDR3 is TGTGCCAGCAGTCGAGGGGCGGGGGACGCTGAAGCTTTCTTT. It translates to CASSRGAGDAEAFF.